These T cell receptor beta chains were read from a single sample in a study of cytomegalovirus exposure and HLA in healthy donors. The protocol was immunoSEQ multiplex PCR, while the TCRdb copy is restricted to in-frame clones and leaves out a portion. The sample lists about 160,000 clones; 84% were seen once. Sequenced material: PBMCs. The receptors derive from a man aged 30 to 39 in good health and CMV-seropositive. The CDR3 runs from the conserved cysteine through the conserved F or W. D genes are given only for firm matches. A row's size may be missing; if present it is once, few, many or a size class.

d_gene,j_gene,abundance,len,v_gene,CDR3aa,CDR3nt
TRBD1,TRBJ2-7,.,15,TRBV11-2,CASSSIPGQGYEQYF,TGTGCCAGCAGCTCCATACCGGGACAGGGCTACGAGCAGTACTTC
.,TRBJ1-2,.,13,TRBV6-5,CASRRTGNYGYTF,TGTGCCAGCAGACGAACAGGGAACTATGGCTACACCTTC
.,TRBJ2-2,once,15,TRBV4-3,CASSQDSWSTGELFF,TGCGCCAGCAGCCAAGATTCATGGAGCACCGGGGAGCTGTTTTTT
TRBD1,TRBJ2-1,.,15,TRBV5-1,CASSLVGQGRDEQFF,TGCGCCAGCAGCTTGGTGGGACAGGGGAGGGATGAGCAGTTCTTC
TRBD1,TRBJ2-1,.,15,TRBV19,CASRTGPGSYNEQFF,TGTGCCAGTCGGACAGGGCCCGGGAGCTACAATGAGCAGTTCTTC
.,TRBJ2-1,few,15,TRBV27,CASSFRPSEVNEQFF,TGTGCCAGCAGTTTTCGGCCTAGCGAAGTGAATGAGCAGTTCTTC
.,TRBJ2-1,.,11,TRBV4-1,CASSQEQREFF,TGCGCCAGCAGCCAAGAACAGCGGGAGTTCTTC
.,TRBJ2-2,.,14,TRBV28,CASSFYRVSGELFF,TGTGCCAGCAGTTTTTACAGGGTTTCCGGGGAGCTGTTTTTT
TRBD1,TRBJ2-7,.,16,TRBV4-1,CASSQGSGQGAGEQYF,TGCGCCAGCAGCCAAGGTTCCGGACAGGGGGCTGGCGAGCAGTACTTC
.,TRBJ2-3,.,15,TRBV30,CAWAVRAPATDTQYF,TGTGCCTGGGCTGTGAGGGCCCCGGCCACAGATACGCAGTATTTT
TRBD1,TRBJ2-5,.,14,TRBV7-9,CASSSRDRGATQYF,TGTGCCAGCAGCTCTCGGGACAGAGGAGCGACCCAGTACTTC
.,TRBJ2-7,few,11,TRBV15,CATSCLVGQYF,TGTGCCACCAGCTGCTTAGTCGGGCAGTACTTC
TRBD1,TRBJ1-1,once,14,TRBV18,CASSGQGLNTEAFF,TGTGCCAGCTCGGGACAGGGCTTGAACACTGAAGCTTTCTTT
TRBD2,TRBJ2-1,.,17,TRBV25-1,CASSDLREVAGLDEQFF,TGTGCCAGCAGTGACCTCCGCGAGGTAGCGGGGCTCGATGAGCAGTTCTTC
.,TRBJ1-1,.,13,TRBV5-1,CASRKGAGTEAFF,TGCGCCAGCAGGAAGGGAGCGGGCACTGAAGCTTTCTTT
TRBD1,TRBJ1-1,.,12,TRBV9,CASGTGASEAFF,TGTGCCAGCGGTACAGGGGCAAGTGAAGCTTTCTTT
TRBD1,TRBJ1-5,.,16,TRBV11-2,CASSLDEGAGNQPQHF,TGTGCCAGCAGCTTAGATGAGGGGGCAGGCAATCAGCCCCAGCATTTT
TRBD2,TRBJ2-5,.,17,TRBV5-4,CASSLSIAGVGLETQYF,TGTGCCAGCAGCTTGTCTATAGCGGGAGTAGGATTGGAGACCCAGTACTTC
.,TRBJ1-2,once,15,TRBV9,CASSVVERVAGGYTF,TGTGCCAGCAGCGTAGTAGAACGGGTTGCGGGCGGCTACACCTTC
TRBD1,TRBJ1-5,.,16,TRBV2,CASSGQGGHSNQPQHF,TGTGCCAGCAGTGGACAGGGTGGACATAGCAATCAGCCCCAGCATTTT
TRBD1,TRBJ1-1,.,12,TRBV5-1,CASRGGLSEAFF,TGCGCCAGCAGAGGGGGCCTTAGTGAAGCTTTCTTT
.,TRBJ1-1,once,13,TRBV7-6,CASSSRGGAEAFF,TGTGCCAGCAGCTCCCGGGGGGGGGCTGAAGCTTTCTTT
.,TRBJ1-1,.,13,TRBV9,CASSKQGRTEAFF,TGTGCCAGCAGCAAACAGGGCCGCACTGAAGCTTTCTTT
.,TRBJ2-7,.,15,TRBV6-6,CASSHRTGETYEQYF,TGTGCCAGCAGCCACCGGACGGGAGAGACCTACGAGCAGTACTTC
.,TRBJ1-1,.,13,TRBV5-4,CASSPTGKKEAFF,TGTGCCAGCAGCCCGACAGGAAAAAAAGAAGCTTTCTTT
TRBD2,TRBJ2-1,.,15,TRBV29-1,CSVGPWTSADNEQFF,TGCAGCGTTGGTCCCTGGACTAGCGCCGACAATGAGCAGTTCTTC
.,TRBJ2-7,.,16,TRBV4-1,CASSHPGAYEIYEQYF,TGCGCCAGCAGCCACCCTGGAGCCTACGAAATCTACGAGCAGTACTTC
.,TRBJ2-7,.,13,TRBV18,CASSEDSTYEQYF,TGTGCCAGCTCGGAGGATAGTACCTACGAGCAGTACTTC
.,TRBJ2-5,.,15,TRBV10-3,CAISERRRDQETQYF,TGTGCCATCAGTGAGAGGAGGAGAGACCAAGAGACCCAGTACTTC
.,TRBJ2-7,.,15,TRBV10-3,CAISESPRTRGEQYF,TGTGCCATCAGTGAGTCGCCCCGGACCAGGGGCGAGCAGTACTTC
TRBD1,TRBJ1-2,few,14,TRBV19,CASKRQGESYGYTF,TGTGCCAGTAAAAGGCAGGGGGAGTCCTATGGCTACACCTTC
TRBD2,TRBJ2-3,.,16,TRBV10-2,CASSDGTSGRGDTQYF,TGCGCCAGCAGTGACGGGACTAGCGGGAGGGGGGATACGCAGTATTTT
TRBD2,TRBJ2-1,.,15,TRBV18,CASSPAGVTYNEQFF,TGTGCCAGCTCCCCAGCGGGAGTCACCTACAATGAGCAGTTCTTC
.,TRBJ2-1,.,16,TRBV21-1,CASSKGNSGDYNEQFF,TGTGCCAGCAGCAAAGGGAATAGCGGAGACTACAATGAGCAGTTCTTC
.,TRBJ2-1,once,12,TRBV13,CASSESRTTGFF,TGTGCCAGCAGTGAATCTCGCACAACGGGGTTCTTC
TRBD1,TRBJ1-2,.,15,TRBV6-6,CASSYPGTGEYGYTF,TGTGCCAGCAGTTACCCCGGGACAGGGGAATATGGCTACACCTTC
.,TRBJ2-4,once,15,TRBV5-6,CASSPGGNTKNIQYF,TGTGCCAGCAGCCCGGGCGGGAATACCAAAAACATTCAGTACTTC
.,TRBJ2-5,.,12,TRBV5-1,CASSLRGETQYF,TGCGCCAGCAGCTTAAGGGGAGAGACCCAGTACTTC
.,TRBJ1-1,.,15,TRBV7-9,CASSSTGLGNTEAFF,TGTGCCAGCAGCTCCACAGGGTTGGGCAACACTGAAGCTTTCTTT
.,TRBJ1-2,few,14,TRBV9,CASSVLGRVGGYTF,TGTGCCAGCAGCGTACTCGGCAGGGTTGGTGGCTACACCTTC
.,TRBJ1-2,few,15,TRBV27,CASSLGPPLNYGYTF,TGTGCCAGCAGTCTTGGGCCTCCTCTTAACTATGGCTACACCTTC
TRBD2,TRBJ2-7,few,16,TRBV11-2,CASSTDWTSGRNEQYF,TGTGCCAGCAGCACCGACTGGACTAGCGGGAGAAACGAGCAGTACTTC
.,TRBJ2-7,.,13,TRBV2,CASNRDGPYEQYF,TGTGCCAGCAACAGGGACGGACCCTACGAGCAGTACTTC
TRBD1,TRBJ1-2,once,15,TRBV28,CASSDQGVFNYGYTF,TGTGCCAGCAGTGATCAGGGGGTCTTTAACTATGGCTACACCTTC
TRBD1,TRBJ1-1,.,14,TRBV5-4,CASSFKTGGYEAFF,TGTGCCAGCAGCTTCAAAACAGGGGGCTATGAAGCTTTCTTT